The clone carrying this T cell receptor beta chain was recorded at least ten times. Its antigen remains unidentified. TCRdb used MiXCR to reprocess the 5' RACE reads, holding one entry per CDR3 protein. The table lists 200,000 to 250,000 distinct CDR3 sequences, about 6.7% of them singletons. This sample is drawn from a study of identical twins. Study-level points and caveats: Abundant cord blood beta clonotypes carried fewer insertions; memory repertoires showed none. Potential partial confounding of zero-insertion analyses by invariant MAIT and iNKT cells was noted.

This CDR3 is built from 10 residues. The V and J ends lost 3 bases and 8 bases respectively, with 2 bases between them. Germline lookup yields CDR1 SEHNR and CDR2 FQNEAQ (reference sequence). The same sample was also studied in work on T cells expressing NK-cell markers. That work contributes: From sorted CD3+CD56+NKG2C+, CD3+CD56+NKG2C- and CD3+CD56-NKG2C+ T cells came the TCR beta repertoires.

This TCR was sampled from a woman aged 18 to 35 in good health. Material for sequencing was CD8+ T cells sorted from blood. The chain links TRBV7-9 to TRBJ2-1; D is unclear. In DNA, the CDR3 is TGTGCCAGCAGCTTGGATGAGCAGTTCTTC. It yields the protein CASSLDEQFF.